Included here is one TCR beta chain sequence, with context. The method was immunoSEQ multiplex PCR; TCRdb's version includes in-frame clones alone and lacks a portion of them. The sample contains 300,000 to 400,000 clones, around nine tenths of which appear only once. The sample originates from a study of blood T cell repertoires in COVID-19. For the study at large: Italy, Spain and the United States were the sources of the convalescent and acute COVID-19 samples. PBMCs, B-cell-depleted T cells, or T cells provided the cDNA or gDNA that made up the material.

The clonotype comes from a man aged 25-45 years who had recovered from COVID-19. Material: PBMCs or T cells enriched from blood (not recorded which).

The CDR3 nucleotides read TGTGCCAGCAGCTTCGAAACAGGGGGCGCGGACTTCGCACGGGAAAAACTGTTTTTT. It is translated as CASSFETGGADFAREKLFF. This chain links TRBV7-2 with TRBJ1-4, with TRBD1 identical over 9 bases. Unmatched junction bases numbered 19, after V lost 3 bases and J lost 8 bases. Germline CDR1 and CDR2: SGHTA and FQGNSA. The CDR3 length is 19 residues.